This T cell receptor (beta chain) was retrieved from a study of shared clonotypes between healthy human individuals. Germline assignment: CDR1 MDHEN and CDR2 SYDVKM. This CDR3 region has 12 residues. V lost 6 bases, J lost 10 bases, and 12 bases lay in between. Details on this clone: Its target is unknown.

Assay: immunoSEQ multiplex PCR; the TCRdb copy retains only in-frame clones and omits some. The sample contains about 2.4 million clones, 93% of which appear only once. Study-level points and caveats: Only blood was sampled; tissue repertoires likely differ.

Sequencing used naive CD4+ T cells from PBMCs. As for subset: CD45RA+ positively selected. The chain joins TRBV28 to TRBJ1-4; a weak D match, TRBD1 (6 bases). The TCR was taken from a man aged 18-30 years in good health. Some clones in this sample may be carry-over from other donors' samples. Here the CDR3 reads CASSPTGRKLFF. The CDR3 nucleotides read TGTGCCAGCAGCCCCACAGGGCGAAAACTGTTTTTT.